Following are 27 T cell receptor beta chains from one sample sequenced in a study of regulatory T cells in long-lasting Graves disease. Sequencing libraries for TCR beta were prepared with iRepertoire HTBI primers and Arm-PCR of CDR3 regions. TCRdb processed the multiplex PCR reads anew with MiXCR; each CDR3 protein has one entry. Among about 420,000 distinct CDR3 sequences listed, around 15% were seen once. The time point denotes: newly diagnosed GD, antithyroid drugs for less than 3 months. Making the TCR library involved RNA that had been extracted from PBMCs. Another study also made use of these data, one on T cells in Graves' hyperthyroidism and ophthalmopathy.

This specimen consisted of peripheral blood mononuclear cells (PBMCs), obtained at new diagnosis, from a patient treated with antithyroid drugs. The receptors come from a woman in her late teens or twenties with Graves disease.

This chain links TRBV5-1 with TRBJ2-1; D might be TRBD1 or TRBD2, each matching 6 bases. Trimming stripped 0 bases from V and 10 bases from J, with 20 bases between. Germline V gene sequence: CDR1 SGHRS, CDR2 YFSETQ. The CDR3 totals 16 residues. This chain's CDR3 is CASSLAVIGGSYEQFF. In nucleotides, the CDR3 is TGCGCCAGCAGCTTGGCTGTTATCGGGGGCAGCTACGAGCAGTTCTTC.

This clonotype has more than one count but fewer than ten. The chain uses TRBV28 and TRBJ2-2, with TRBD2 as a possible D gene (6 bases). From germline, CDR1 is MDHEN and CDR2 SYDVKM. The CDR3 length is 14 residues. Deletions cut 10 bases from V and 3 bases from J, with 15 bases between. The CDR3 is CATEGREYTGELFF. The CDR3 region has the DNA TGTGCCACCGAGGGGCGGGAATACACCGGGGAGCTGTTTTTT.

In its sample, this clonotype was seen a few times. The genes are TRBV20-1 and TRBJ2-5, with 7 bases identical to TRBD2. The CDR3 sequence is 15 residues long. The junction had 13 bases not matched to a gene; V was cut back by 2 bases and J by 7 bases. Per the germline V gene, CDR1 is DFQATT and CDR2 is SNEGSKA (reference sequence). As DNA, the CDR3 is TGCAGTGCTAGATGGGGGGGGGGAGGGCAACCGACCCAGTACTTC. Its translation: CSARWGGGGQPTQYF.

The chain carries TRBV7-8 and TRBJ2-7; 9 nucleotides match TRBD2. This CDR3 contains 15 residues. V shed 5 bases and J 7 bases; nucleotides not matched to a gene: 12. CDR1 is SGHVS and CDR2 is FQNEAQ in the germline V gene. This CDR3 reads CASSRGGRAFDEQYF. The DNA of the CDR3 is TGTGCCAGCAGCAGGGGCGGGAGGGCCTTTGATGAGCAGTACTTC.

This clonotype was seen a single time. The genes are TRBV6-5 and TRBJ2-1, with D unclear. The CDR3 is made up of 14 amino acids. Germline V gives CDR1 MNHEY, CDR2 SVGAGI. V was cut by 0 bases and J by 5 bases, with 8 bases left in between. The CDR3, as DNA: TGTGCCAGCAGTTACTCGAGAGGAGACAATGAGCAGTTCTTC. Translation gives CASSYSRGDNEQFF.

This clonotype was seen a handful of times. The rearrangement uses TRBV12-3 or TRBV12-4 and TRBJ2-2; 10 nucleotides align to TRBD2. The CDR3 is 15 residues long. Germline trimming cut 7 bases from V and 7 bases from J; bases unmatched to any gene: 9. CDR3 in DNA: TGTGCCAGCAACCCCAAGCGGGAGGGCCACGGGGAGCTGTTTTTT. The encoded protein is CASNPKREGHGELFF.

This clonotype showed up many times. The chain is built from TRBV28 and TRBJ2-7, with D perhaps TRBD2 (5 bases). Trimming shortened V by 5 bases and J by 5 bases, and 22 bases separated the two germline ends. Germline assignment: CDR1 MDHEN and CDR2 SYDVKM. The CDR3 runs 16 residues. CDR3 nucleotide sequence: TGTGCCAGCAGTACCCTCCGGGCGGGCAGGCCCCACGAGCAGTACTTC. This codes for CASSTLRAGRPHEQYF.

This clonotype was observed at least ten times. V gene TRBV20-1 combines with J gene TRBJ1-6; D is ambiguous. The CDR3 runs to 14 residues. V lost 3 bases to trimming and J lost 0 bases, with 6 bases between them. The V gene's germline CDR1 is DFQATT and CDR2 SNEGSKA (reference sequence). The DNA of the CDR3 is TGCAGTGCTAGGCAGGTCTCCTATAATTCACCCCTCCACTTT. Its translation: CSARQVSYNSPLHF.

The CDR3 is CASSTRTSGSSYNEQFF. The CDR3 nucleotides read TGTGCCAGTAGTACTAGGACTAGCGGAAGCTCCTACAATGAGCAGTTCTTC. This chain links TRBV19 with TRBJ2-1; 10 bases are shared with TRBD2. V trimming: 4 bases; J trimming: 0 bases; junction bases outside the gene matches: 6. The CDR3 has 17 residues. Per the germline V gene, CDR1 is LNHDA and CDR2 is SQIVND (reference sequence).

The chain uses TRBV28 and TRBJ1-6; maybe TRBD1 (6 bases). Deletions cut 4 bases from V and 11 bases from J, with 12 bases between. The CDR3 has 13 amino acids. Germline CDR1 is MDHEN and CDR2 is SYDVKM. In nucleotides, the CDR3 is TGTGCCAGCAGTTCCACAGGGCTAACACCCCTCCACTTT. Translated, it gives CASSSTGLTPLHF.

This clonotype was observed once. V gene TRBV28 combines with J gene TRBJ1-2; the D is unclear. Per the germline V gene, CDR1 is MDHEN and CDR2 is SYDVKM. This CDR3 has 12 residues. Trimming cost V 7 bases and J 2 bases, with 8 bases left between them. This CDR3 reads CASTEGNYGYTF. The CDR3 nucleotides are TGTGCCAGCACGGAGGGAAACTATGGCTACACCTTC.

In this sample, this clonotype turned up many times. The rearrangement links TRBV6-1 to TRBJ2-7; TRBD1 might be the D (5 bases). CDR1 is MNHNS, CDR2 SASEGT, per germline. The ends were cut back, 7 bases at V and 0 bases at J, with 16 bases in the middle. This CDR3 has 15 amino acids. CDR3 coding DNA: TGTGCCAGCATTACGGACATCACCAGCTCCTACGAGCAGTACTTC. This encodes CASITDITSSYEQYF.

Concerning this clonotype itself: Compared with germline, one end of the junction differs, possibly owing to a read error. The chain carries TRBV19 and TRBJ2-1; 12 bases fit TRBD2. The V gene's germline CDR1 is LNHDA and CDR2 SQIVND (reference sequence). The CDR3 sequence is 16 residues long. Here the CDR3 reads CASSILAGGPRNERFF. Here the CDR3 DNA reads TGTGCCAGTAGTATCCTAGCGGGAGGGCCGCGGAATGAGCGGTTCTTC.

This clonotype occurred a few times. CDR3 sequence reads: CASILREGNTGELFF. The CDR3 DNA is TGTGCCAGCATCCTCCGGGAGGGTAACACCGGGGAGCTGTTTTTT. The chain is built from TRBV7-9 and TRBJ2-2; 8 bases match TRBD2. The CDR3 loop spans 15 amino acids. Losses at the gene ends were 7 bases for V and 2 bases for J; bases not matched to a gene: 6. Looked up from germline, CDR1 is SEHNR and CDR2 is FQNEAQ (reference sequence).

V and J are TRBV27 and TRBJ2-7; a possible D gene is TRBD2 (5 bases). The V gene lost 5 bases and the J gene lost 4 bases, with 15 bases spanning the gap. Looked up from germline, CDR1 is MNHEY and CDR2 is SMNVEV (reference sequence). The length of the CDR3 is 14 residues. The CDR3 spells CASSPWVEGYEQYF. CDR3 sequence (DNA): TGTGCCAGCAGTCCATGGGTTGAGGGATACGAGCAGTACTTC.

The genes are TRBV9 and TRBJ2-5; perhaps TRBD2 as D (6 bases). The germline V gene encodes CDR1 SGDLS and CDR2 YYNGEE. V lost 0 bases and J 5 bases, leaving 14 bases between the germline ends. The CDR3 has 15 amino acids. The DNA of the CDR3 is TGTGCCAGCAGCGTAGCGGGAGCTTCGGGGGAGACCCAGTACTTC. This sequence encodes CASSVAGASGETQYF.

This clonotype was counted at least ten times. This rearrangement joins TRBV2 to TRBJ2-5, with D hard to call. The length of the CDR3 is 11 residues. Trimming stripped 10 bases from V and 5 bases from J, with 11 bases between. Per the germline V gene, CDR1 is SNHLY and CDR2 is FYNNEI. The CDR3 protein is CAKGFGETQYF. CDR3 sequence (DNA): TGTGCCAAAGGGTTTGGGGAGACCCAGTACTTC. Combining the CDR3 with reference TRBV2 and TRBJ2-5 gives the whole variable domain EPEVTQTPSHQVTQMGQEVILRCVPISNHLYFYWYRQILGQKVEFLVSFYNNEISEKSEIFDDQFSVERPDGSNFTLKIRSTKLEDSAMYFCAKGFGETQYFGPGTRLLVL.

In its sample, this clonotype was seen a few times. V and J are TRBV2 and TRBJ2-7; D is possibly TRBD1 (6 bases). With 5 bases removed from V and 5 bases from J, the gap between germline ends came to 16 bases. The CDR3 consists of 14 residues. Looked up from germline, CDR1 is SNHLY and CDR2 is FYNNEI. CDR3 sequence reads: CASSTDRFSNEQYF. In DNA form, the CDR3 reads TGTGCCAGCAGTACAGACAGGTTTTCTAACGAGCAGTACTTC.

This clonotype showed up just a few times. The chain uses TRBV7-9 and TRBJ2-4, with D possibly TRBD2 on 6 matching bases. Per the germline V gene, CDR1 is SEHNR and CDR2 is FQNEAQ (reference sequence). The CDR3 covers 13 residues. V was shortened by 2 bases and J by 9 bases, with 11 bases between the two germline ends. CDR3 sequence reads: CASSLLRGGIQYF. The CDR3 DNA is TGTGCCAGCAGCTTATTAAGGGGAGGCATTCAGTACTTC.

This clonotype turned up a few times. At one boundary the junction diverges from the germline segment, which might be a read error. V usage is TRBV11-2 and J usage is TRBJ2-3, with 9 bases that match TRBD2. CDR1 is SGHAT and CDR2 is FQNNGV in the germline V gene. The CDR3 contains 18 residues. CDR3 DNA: TGCGCCAGCAGCCAGAGCCTGGATCTAGCGGGAAAGGCAGATACGCAGTATTTT. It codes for CASSQSLDLAGKADTQYF.

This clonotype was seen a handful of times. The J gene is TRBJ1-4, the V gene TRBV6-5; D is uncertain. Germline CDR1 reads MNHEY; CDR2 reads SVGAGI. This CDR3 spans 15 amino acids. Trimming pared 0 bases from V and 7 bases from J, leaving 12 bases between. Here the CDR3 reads CASSYSWRAFEKLFF. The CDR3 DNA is TGTGCCAGCAGTTACTCTTGGCGGGCTTTTGAAAAACTGTTTTTT.

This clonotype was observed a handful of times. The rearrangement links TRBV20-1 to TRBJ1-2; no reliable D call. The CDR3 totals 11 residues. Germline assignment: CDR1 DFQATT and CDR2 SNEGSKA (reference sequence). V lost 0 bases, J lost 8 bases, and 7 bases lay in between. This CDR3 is CSAREAGGYTF. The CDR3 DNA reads TGCAGTGCTAGAGAAGCAGGCGGCTACACCTTC.

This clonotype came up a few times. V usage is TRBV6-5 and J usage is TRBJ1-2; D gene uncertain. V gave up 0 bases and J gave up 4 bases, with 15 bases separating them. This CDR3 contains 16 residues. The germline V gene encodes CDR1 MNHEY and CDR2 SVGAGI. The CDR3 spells CASSYSPTQNIYGYTF. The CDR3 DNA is TGTGCCAGCAGTTACTCCCCAACGCAGAACATCTATGGCTACACCTTC.

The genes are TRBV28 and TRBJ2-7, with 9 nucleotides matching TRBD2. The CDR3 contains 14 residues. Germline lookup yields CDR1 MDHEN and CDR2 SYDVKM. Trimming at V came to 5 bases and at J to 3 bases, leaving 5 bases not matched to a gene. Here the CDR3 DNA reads TGTGCCAGCAGTGACCTAGCGGGGATCTACGAGCAGTACTTC. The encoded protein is CASSDLAGIYEQYF.

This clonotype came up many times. CDR3 sequence reads: CASSKGGLDNEQFF. CDR3 nucleotides: TGTGCCAGCAGCAAGGGAGGGCTAGACAATGAGCAGTTCTTC. The genes are TRBV28 and TRBJ2-1; 7 bases align to TRBD2. Trimming cost V 6 bases and J 5 bases; bases outside gene matches: 7. This CDR3 has 14 residues. Germline CDR1 MDHEN, CDR2 SYDVKM. Full variable domain (outside the CDR3, taken from reference TRBV28 and TRBJ2-1): DVKVTQSSRYLVKRTGEKVFLECVQDMDHENMFWYRQDPGLGLRLIYFSYDVKMKEKGDIPEGYSVSREKKERFSLILESASTNQTSMYLCASSKGGLDNEQFFGPGTRLTVL.

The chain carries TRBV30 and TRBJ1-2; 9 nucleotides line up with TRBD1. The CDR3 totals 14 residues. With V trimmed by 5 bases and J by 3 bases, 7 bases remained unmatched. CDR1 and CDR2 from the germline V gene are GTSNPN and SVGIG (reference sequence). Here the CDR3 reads CAWLQGAGDYGYTF. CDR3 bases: TGTGCCTGGCTACAGGGGGCAGGGGACTATGGCTACACCTTC.

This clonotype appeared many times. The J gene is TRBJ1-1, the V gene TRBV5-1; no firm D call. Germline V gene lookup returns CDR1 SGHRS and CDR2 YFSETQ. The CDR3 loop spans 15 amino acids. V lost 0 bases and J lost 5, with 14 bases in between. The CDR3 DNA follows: TGCGCCAGCAGCTTGGAAGGAGGGAGTGGGACTGAAGCTTTCTTT. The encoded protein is CASSLEGGSGTEAFF.